A selection of T cell receptor beta chains follows, all from one sample in a study of T cells expressing NK-cell markers. TCRdb re-called the 5' RACE reads; one entry per CDR3 protein, DNA not given. The sample totals approximately 550,000 distinct CDR3 sequences. Sequences were obtained from blood T cells: a sorted CD56 or NKG2C T cell subset, CD4+ or CD8+ T cells, or bulk PBMC T cells (not recorded which). The receptors shown here come from a man younger than 35 in good health. The CDR3 runs from the conserved cysteine through the conserved F or W. Fields, in order: J gene, V gene, CDR3 protein.

TRBJ1-1,TRBV29-1,CSVEPRAARMNTEAFF
TRBJ2-7,TRBV20-1,CSARLTGRDEQYF
TRBJ2-1,TRBV12-2,CASRLVGDRGGYNEQFF
TRBJ2-3,TRBV20-1,CSATSLAGDARGTDTQYF
TRBJ2-3,TRBV7-2,CASSLEGTGASVTQYF
TRBJ2-7,TRBV4-2,CASSPRLAGEQYF
TRBJ2-1,TRBV5-1,CASSLEGGKDEQFF
TRBJ2-7,TRBV2,CASGGPETYEQYF
TRBJ2-5,TRBV4-3,CASSHDRGEETQYF
TRBJ1-4,TRBV4-2,CASSQAGTKGEKLFF
TRBJ2-7,TRBV5-8,CASRVRVGYEQYF
TRBJ2-7,TRBV20-1,CSASASPYEQYF
TRBJ2-7,TRBV20-1,CSASGPGSSNLLRYARYF
TRBJ1-6,TRBV20-1,CSARGGLTPLHF
TRBJ2-5,TRBV29-1,CSADSAFQETQYF
TRBJ1-1,TRBV20-1,CSARPRGTGTVNTEAFF
TRBJ2-6,TRBV14,CASSQEAGFSGANVLTF
TRBJ2-1,TRBV29-1,CSVETLYNEQFF
TRBJ2-7,TRBV7-9,CASSSKTDEQYF
TRBJ2-5,TRBV4-1,CASSQPGLAETQYF
TRBJ1-5,TRBV11-3,CASSPGMGRGDQPQHF
TRBJ2-7,TRBV20-1,CSARDYGSYEQYF
TRBJ2-5,TRBV6-6,CASRGAPGETQYF
TRBJ1-6,TRBV7-8,CASSFIRTRPLHF
TRBJ2-5,TRBV29-1,CSVEEPGPIKTQYF
TRBJ2-1,TRBV7-9,CASSLGLAGSIYNEQFF
TRBJ2-3,TRBV20-1,CSARGVPADTDTQYF
TRBJ2-3,TRBV27,CASSLRQARVDTQYF
TRBJ2-3,TRBV24-1,CATSDPGQGLNSQYF
TRBJ2-2,TRBV20-1,CSARPLRQGNTGELFF
TRBJ1-6,TRBV27,CASSGTAESPLHF
TRBJ1-4,TRBV11-1,CASSRTGGVQEKLFF
TRBJ2-6,TRBV12-3/TRBV12-4,CASTLVHRRVPGANVLTF
TRBJ2-1,TRBV21-1,CASSKVVAQGATSF
TRBJ2-1,TRBV7-6,CASSPGIRYNEQFF
TRBJ1-5,TRBV20-1,CSAREKGQGGNQPQHF
TRBJ2-5,TRBV9,CASSGGLAGLQETQYF
TRBJ2-1,TRBV6-4,CASSDQLVAGYNEQLF
TRBJ1-1,TRBV4-1,CASSQSPSSRAFF
TRBJ2-5,TRBV25-1,CASSAQLYQETQYF
TRBJ2-5,TRBV12-3/TRBV12-4,CASSSLGPRRETQYF